This TCR beta chain was sequenced in a study of graft-versus-host responses after intestinal transplantation. Looking at the study overall: Recipients had transplants, and these were multivisceral, liver-intestinal, or isolated intestinal. Anti-thymocyte globulin induction preceded around 3 years of tacrolimus and steroid maintenance in all recipients. Study results and limitations: High graft-versus-host to host-versus-graft clonal ratios were seen in allografts of patients with graft-donor T cell macrochimerism. Recipient marrow contained GvH clones, some of which appeared first in ileum or blood.

In regard to this clone: Its antigen is as yet unknown.

Profiling relied on immunoSEQ multiplex PCR, and the TCRdb table lists in-frame clones only, not all of them. The table has about 39,000 clones, over 90% seen once. V was shortened by 4 bases and J by 6 bases, with 16 bases between the two germline ends. From germline, CDR1 is SGHDT and CDR2 YYEEEE. The CDR3 runs 14 residues. The sequences come from unstimulated CD8+ T cells sorted from spleen or lymph node cells, collected before transplant. The sequence came from a human donor who was the organ donor for an intestinal transplant. V gene TRBV5-6 combines with J gene TRBJ1-2; D gene uncertain. CDR3 region: CASSPTGRVDGYTF. For the CDR3, the DNA is TGTGCCAGCAGCCCGACCGGGCGTGTGGATGGCTACACCTTC.